These T cell receptor beta chains were read from a single sample in a study of molecular identifiers for immune sequencing clone quantification. In TCRdb, the PCR reads were re-called with MiXCR into one record per CDR3 protein. Of roughly 40,000 distinct CDR3 sequences in the sample, approximately 17% were seen once. Material for sequencing was naive CD8+ T cells from blood, with Jurkat cell RNA spiked in. These receptors were obtained from a human donor in good health. Some libraries in this study had Jurkat cell RNA spiked in. Both conserved end residues are part of each CDR3. The D gene is left open where the match is weak. Some rows mark clone size as missing; the rest say once, few, many or name a class of expanded clone.

TRBD1	many	TRBV12-3/TRBV12-4	TRBJ1-5	14	TGTGCCAGCAGTTGGGGACAGGGAGAGAAGCCCCAGCATTTT	CASSWGQGEKPQHF
TRBD2	many	TRBV18	TRBJ2-3	19	TGTGCCAGCTCACCAGGGACGAGCTCGGCGGGAGACAGCGCAGATACGCAGTATTTT	CASSPGTSSAGDSADTQYF
.	.	TRBV2	TRBJ1-4	16	TGTGCCAGCAGCAGAGGAGGTGGCGCTCCTAATGAAAAACTGTTTTTT	CASSRGGGAPNEKLFF
TRBD1	many	TRBV5-6	TRBJ1-5	16	TGTGCCAGCAGCCCGGCAACAGGGGGAGGCAATCAGCCCCAGCATTTT	CASSPATGGGNQPQHF
.	many	TRBV27	TRBJ2-2	14	TGTGCCAGCAGTCCGGGACTCTCGGCCGGGGAGCTGTTTTTT	CASSPGLSAGELFF
.	.	TRBV28	TRBJ2-2	17	TGTGCCAGCAGTTCGTCCGGGCCACGGGCCGCCTGCGGGGAGCTGTTTTTT	CASSSSGPRAACGELFF
TRBD2	many	TRBV20-1	TRBJ2-2	19	TGCAGTGCTAGGCTCGTGCTAGCGGGAGGAATAACGAACACCGGGGAGCTGTTTTTT	CSARLVLAGGITNTGELFF
TRBD2	.	TRBV28	TRBJ2-2	24	TGTGCCAGCAGTTTAGGGCCCCTCGGGACTAGCGGGAGGGAACAATTCGCGAACACCGGGGAGCTGTTTTTT	CASSLGPLGTSGREQFANTGELFF
.	many	TRBV4-1	TRBJ1-2	15	TGCGCCAGCAGCCAGCCGACAGGCCGAAGCTATGGCTACACCTTC	CASSQPTGRSYGYTF
.	.	TRBV7-2	TRBJ1-5	15	TGTGCCAGCAGCAACTGGGACACCCCCAATCAGCCCCAGCATTTT	CASSNWDTPNQPQHF